This T cell receptor (beta chain) was profiled in a study of T cell responses to AZD1222 COVID-19 vaccine (dated by TCRdb to 2020 to 2022). Study-level background: A total of over 230 trial participants underwent TCR sequencing, of whom roughly 210 had received two doses of AZD1222 and roughly 26 had received two doses of the MenACWY control vaccine. Enrollment into the trials was organized by age into subgroups of 18-55, 56-69 and 70-plus years, and those subgroups contained about 150, 27 and 61 TCR-sequenced participants, respectively.

The CDR3 contains 14 residues, cysteine and phenylalanine counted. Just CDR3 DNA is preserved here, 42 bases in frame from base 1. CDR1 MNHNY and CDR2 SVGAGI were looked up in the germline V gene (reference sequence). V loses 8 bases, J loses 10 bases, and the germline ends lie 18 bases apart. On the study overall, not on this receptor specifically: The 56-69-year group was small, and its depth increase did not reach significance, likely because of low power. CD4 TCRs associated with the vaccine covered the entire spike protein, and the dominant responses were in regions 160-218 and 743-854. Participants were mostly white British and included more females than males, and it was suggested by the authors that clonal diversity may have been underestimated. No day 14 peak-response samples were available, so repertoires were characterized only after the peak T cell response. A significant rise in spike-specific TCR breadth and depth was observed after two AZD1222 doses relative to day 0 and relative to MenACWY recipients. Reportedly, close to half of the unique spike-specific TCRs recognized epitopes lying outside the regions that are mutated in the B.1.351 and B.1.1.7 variants. Only five to seven AZD1222 recipients were SARS-CoV-2 seropositive at baseline, limiting conclusions about previously exposed vaccinees.

Turning to this clone: It lacks a known antigen. Base qualities are missing; no much larger clone stands one base away.

The CDR3 regions of human TCRbeta chains were analyzed by immunosequencing. The original methods were these. TCRs in the repertoires were matched against a reference library of SARS-CoV-2-specific TCRs that had been generated with the MIRA antigen-specificity platform. Breadth was defined as the fraction of unique TCRs that were SARS-CoV-2-associated, and depth was defined as the fraction of total T cells that were SARS-CoV-2-associated. Each spike-specific TCR was assigned to its reactive spike region and to a CD4 or CD8 class using the MIRA data. Log10-transformed breadth and depth values were compared by one-way ANOVA with Sidak's multiple comparisons tests. Here the immuneACCESS table is served through TCRdb, limited to in-frame sequences with V and J called. Missing clones are a known gap in these copies; in checked studies unresolved V genes cover under half, and the rest lacks a known reason. V and J calls and clone size are copied from that table; D and trimming were computed from the DNA. The sample data list 95,000 to 150,000 clones, and about 92% of these were observed just once. Approximately 7.9% of the sample lies in the top ten.

The time point label here, explained by the study, means: about 28 days (+/-7) after the second vaccine dose. AZD1222 recipients whose second dose came at about 4 weeks and those whose second dose came at about 12 weeks were combined into one group, since spike-specific TCR depth and breadth did not differ between the two schedules. Vaccinee samples were obtained from the UK trials COV001 and COV002, which included a single-blind randomized controlled phase 2/3 trial of AZD1222 (ChAdOx1 nCoV-19) in healthy adults. Trial participant PBMC samples were collected at day 0 and day 28 after the second dose for TCRbeta chain sequencing.

The chain links TRBV6-6 with TRBJ1-6, with the D gene uncertain. The receptor's source is an adult who received the AZD1222 COVID-19 vaccine. The source was peripheral blood, collected 28 days after the second AZD1222 dose. CDR3 region: CASLPSGRDSPLHF. The DNA sequence follows: TGTGCCAGCTTACCATCTGGCCGAGACTCACCCCTCCACTTT.